This entry features one TCR beta chain sequence. TCRdb reprocessed the 5' RACE reads via MiXCR and lists one record per CDR3 protein. This sample yields about 350,000 distinct CDR3 sequences, of which approximately 14% are seen a single time; about 24% belongs to the top ten. From germline, CDR1 is LNHNV and CDR2 YYDKDF (reference sequence). The CDR3 covers 16 residues. V shed 5 bases and J shed 0 bases, with 17 bases lying between them. This specimen belongs to a study of T-cell memory formation after mild COVID-19. This chain joins TRBV15 and TRBJ2-7; D possibly matches TRBD1 or TRBD2 (5 bases each). The sequence was collected from a man younger than 30 who had mild COVID-19 (a few samples of this study predate the infection). Cell type and time point are not known. Sequenced sample: PBMCs or a T cell subset sorted from them (not recorded which). CDR3 protein: CATSRSPGTDSYEQYF. DNA of the CDR3: TGTGCCACCAGCCGCTCCCCCGGGACGGACTCCTACGAGCAGTACTTC.